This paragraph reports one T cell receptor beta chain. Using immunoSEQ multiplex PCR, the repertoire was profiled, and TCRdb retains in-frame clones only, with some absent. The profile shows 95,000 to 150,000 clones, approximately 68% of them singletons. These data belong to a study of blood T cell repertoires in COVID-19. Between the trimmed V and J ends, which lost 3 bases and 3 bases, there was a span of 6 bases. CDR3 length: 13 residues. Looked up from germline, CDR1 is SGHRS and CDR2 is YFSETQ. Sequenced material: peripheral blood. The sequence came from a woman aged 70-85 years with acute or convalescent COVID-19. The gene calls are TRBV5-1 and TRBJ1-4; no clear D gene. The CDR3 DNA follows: TGCGCCAGCAGCTCTGAGGCTAATGAAAAACTGTTTTTT. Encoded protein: CASSSEANEKLFF. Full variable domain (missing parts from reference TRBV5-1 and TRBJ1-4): KAGVTQTPRYLIKTRGQQVTLSCSPISGHRSVSWYQQTPGQGLQFLFEYFSETQRNKGNFPGRFSGRQFSNSRSEMNVSTLELGDSALYLCASSSEANEKLFFGSGTQLSVL.